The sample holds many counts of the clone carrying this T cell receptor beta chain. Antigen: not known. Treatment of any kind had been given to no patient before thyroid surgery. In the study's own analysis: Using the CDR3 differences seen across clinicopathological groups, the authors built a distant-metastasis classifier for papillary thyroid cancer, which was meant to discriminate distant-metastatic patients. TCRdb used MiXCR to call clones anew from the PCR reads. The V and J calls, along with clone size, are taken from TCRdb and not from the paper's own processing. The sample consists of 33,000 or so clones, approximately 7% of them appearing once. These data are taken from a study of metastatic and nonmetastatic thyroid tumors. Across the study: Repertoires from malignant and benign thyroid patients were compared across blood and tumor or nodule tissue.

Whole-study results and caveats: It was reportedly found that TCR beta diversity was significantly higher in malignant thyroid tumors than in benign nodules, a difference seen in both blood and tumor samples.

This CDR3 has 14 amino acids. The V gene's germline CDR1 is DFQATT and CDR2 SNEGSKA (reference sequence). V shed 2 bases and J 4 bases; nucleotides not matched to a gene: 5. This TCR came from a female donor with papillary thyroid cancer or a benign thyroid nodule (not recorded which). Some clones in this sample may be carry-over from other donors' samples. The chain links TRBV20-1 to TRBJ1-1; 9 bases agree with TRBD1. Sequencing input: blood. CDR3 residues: CSARTGGGVTEAFF. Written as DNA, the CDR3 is TGCAGTGCTAGAACAGGGGGCGGGGTCACTGAAGCTTTCTTT.